This is a list of T cell receptor beta chains from one sample in a study of T cells after yellow fever vaccination. TCRdb independently ran MiXCR on the 5' RACE reads; one entry per CDR3 protein. The table lists 200,000 to 300,000 distinct CDR3 sequences, approximately 6.7% of them singletons. This specimen consisted of CD4+ T cells sorted from PBMCs, obtained on the day of the yellow fever booster vaccination. These receptors were collected from a man in his thirties or forties who received the YFV17D yellow fever vaccine. The CDR3 runs from the conserved cysteine through the conserved F or W. D genes are given only for firm matches. Clone size is not always given. Where it is, it says once, few, many or a class for expanded clones.

many | TRBJ2-7 | TRBD1 | TRBV5-1 | TGCGCCAGCAGCGTTGGACAGGCGGGCTACGAGCAGTACTTC | CASSVGQAGYEQYF
- | TRBJ2-6 | - | TRBV18 | TGTGCCAGCTCACCTTCGACAGGCTTCTCTGGGGCCAACGTCCTGACTTTC | CASSPSTGFSGANVLTF
many | TRBJ2-1 | - | TRBV18 | TGTGCCAGCTCACGCGACTGGGAGGAGGAGCAGTTCTTC | CASSRDWEEEQFF
many | TRBJ2-1 | - | TRBV11-2 | TGTGCCAGCAGCTATTCTAGCACTCTAAGGCGGTTCTTC | CASSYSSTLRRFF
few | TRBJ2-2 | - | TRBV20-1 | TGCAGTGCTAGAGATTTGCGGAGGAACACCGGGGAGCTGTTTTTT | CSARDLRRNTGELFF
- | TRBJ2-1 | TRBD2 | TRBV15 | TGTGCCACCAGCAGAGCATTATTGAGCGGGACCGACAATGAGCAGTTCTTC | CATSRALLSGTDNEQFF
many | TRBJ2-1 | - | TRBV6-5 | TGTGCCAGCAGTTACTCCGGACGAAACAATGAGCAGTTCTTC | CASSYSGRNNEQFF
many | TRBJ1-2 | - | TRBV5-1 | TGCGCCAGCAGCTTGGGTCAGGGACGCTATGGCTACACCTTC | CASSLGQGRYGYTF
few | TRBJ2-7 | - | TRBV5-1 | TGCGCCAGCAGCTTGGGGCATAACCGGGAGAATAGCGAGCAGTACTTC | CASSLGHNRENSEQYF
many | TRBJ2-3 | - | TRBV3-1 | TGTGCCAGCAGCCAAGATGCGGGCAGGTTTCAGTATTTT | CASSQDAGRFQYF
many | TRBJ2-7 | - | TRBV29-1 | TGCAGCGTCGGGGGGCGTACAAAGAGGGGAGGGGTTTACGAGCAGTACTTC | CSVGGRTKRGGVYEQYF
many | TRBJ1-2 | TRBD1 | TRBV5-1 | TGCGCCAGCAGCCTCGACAGGGATGGCTACACCTTC | CASSLDRDGYTF
many | TRBJ2-7 | TRBD1 | TRBV5-1 | TGCGCCAGCAGTGAGGACAGGGCTTACGAGCAGTACTTC | CASSEDRAYEQYF
few | TRBJ2-5 | - | TRBV20-1 | TGCAGTGCTAGGGCCGCCGGATCGGCATGGGAGACCCAGTACTTC | CSARAAGSAWETQYF
few | TRBJ2-7 | TRBD1 | TRBV4-1 | TGCGCCAGCAGCCAAGCGGACAGGGGGCTGGACGAGCAGTACTTC | CASSQADRGLDEQYF
few | TRBJ2-1 | - | TRBV6-2/TRBV6-3 | TGTGCCAGCGGACTCGGGTTTGAGCAGTTCTTC | CASGLGFEQFF
- | TRBJ2-1 | TRBD2 | TRBV6-2/TRBV6-3 | TGTGCCAGCAGACATGGACTAGCGGTCTCCTACAATGAGCAGTTCTTC | CASRHGLAVSYNEQFF
few | TRBJ2-3 | - | TRBV20-1 | TGCAGTGCTAGAGGAGGGGTAAACCCGACTAAGACAGATACGCAGTATTTT | CSARGGVNPTKTDTQYF